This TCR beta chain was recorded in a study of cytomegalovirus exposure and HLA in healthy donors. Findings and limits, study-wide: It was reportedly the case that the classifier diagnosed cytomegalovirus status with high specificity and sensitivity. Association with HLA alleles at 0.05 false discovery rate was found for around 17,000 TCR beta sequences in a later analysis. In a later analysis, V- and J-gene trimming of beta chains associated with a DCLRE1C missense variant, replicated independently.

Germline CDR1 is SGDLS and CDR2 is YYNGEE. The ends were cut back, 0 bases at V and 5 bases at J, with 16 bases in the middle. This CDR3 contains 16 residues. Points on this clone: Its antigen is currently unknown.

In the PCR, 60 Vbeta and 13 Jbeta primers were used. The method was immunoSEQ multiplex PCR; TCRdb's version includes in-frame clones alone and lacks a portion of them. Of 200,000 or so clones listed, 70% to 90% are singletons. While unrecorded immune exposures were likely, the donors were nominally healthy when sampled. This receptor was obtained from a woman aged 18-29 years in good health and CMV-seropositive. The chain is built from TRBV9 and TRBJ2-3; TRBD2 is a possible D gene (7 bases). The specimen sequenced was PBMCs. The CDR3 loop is CASSVVGGGRKDTQYF. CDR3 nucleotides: TGTGCCAGCAGCGTAGTAGGGGGGGGGAGAAAAGATACGCAGTATTTT.